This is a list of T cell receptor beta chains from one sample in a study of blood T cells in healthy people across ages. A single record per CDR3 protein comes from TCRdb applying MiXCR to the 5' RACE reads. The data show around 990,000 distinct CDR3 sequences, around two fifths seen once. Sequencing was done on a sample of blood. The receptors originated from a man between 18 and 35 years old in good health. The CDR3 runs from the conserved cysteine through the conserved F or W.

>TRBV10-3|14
CAISGTSNAYERYF
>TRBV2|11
CASSEEDTQYF
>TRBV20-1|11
CSAGSHNEQFF
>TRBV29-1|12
CSGTSTAYEQFF
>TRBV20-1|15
CSASDGEGQYNEQFF
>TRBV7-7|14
CASSLEPNQETQYF
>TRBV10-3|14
CAISERGSNSPLHF
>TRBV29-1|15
CSVAVLAGPNNEQFF
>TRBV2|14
CASRAGTSGGAMFF
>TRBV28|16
CASSFPAGRPNYGYTF
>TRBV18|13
CASSPGTADEQFF
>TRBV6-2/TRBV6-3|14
CASRVGGTGNEQYF
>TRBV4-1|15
CASSQGRIGNQPQHF
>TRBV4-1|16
CASSQEGLAGPGELFF
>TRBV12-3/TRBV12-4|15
CASSPERGRTDTQYF
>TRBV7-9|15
CASSPPFGGPDEQFF
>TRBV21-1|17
CASSNLSSGGACNEQYF
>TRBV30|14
CAWSVRQSTGELFF
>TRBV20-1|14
CSASALDSTGELFF
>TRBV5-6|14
CASSSGESANGYTF
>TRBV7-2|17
CASSLDFGGLTYNEQFF
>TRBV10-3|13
CASGGADNQPQHF
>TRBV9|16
CASSVGWGREGETQYF
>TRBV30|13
CAWSNRAEQPQHF
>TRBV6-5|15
CASGGGLTLSDTQYF
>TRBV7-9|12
CASMTLADTQYF
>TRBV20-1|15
CSARDSDSPYNEQFF
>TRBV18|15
CASSPPAGTPYEQYF
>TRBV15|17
CATSREPASSHGGIQYF
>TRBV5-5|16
CASSLVPSGGLDEQFF
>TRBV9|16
CASSRKDRVANYGYTF
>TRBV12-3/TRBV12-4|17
CASTSSRIPGSDYGYTF